The 31 T cell receptor beta chains in this list originate from one sample, sequenced in a study of T cell responses to AZD1222 COVID-19 vaccine. The assay was immunoSEQ multiplex PCR, and TCRdb's table has in-frame clones only and misses some. This sample has 130,000 to 150,000 clones, with 93% found just once. The input for sequencing was peripheral blood, taken on day 0 of AZD1222 vaccination. The receptor source for this set is an adult in good health.

The genes are TRBV10-3 and TRBJ2-1; D is unclear. This CDR3 is built from 15 residues. Per the germline V gene, CDR1 is ENHRY and CDR2 is SYGVKD. Trimming took off 0 bases at V and 5 bases at J, with 11 bases between the two ends. Written as DNA, the CDR3 is TGTGCCATCAGTGAGTCCGGGCTTACTAACAATGAGCAGTTCTTC. Translating gives CAISESGLTNNEQFF.

Only one count was recorded for this clone. The rearrangement links TRBV28 to TRBJ2-3, with D possibly matching TRBD2 (6 bases). This CDR3 is built from 15 residues. CDR1 and CDR2 (germline): MDHEN, SYDVKM. V was trimmed by 4 bases and J by 4 bases, leaving 15 bases between them. CDR3 residues: CASSSGGSRSDTQYF. Written as DNA, the CDR3 is TGTGCCAGCAGTTCTGGGGGGAGCAGGTCAGATACGCAGTATTTT.

The genes are TRBV5-4 and TRBJ2-7, with no clear D. Germline assignment: CDR1 SGHNT and CDR2 YYREEE (reference sequence). Trimming pared 3 bases from V and 0 bases from J, leaving 10 bases between. The CDR3 loop spans 14 amino acids. Here the CDR3 DNA reads TGTGCCAGCAGCTGGACGGAGAGCTCCTACGAGCAGTACTTC. Amino acid sequence: CASSWTESSYEQYF.

The CDR3 region is CASSLGGRGRETQYF. Written as DNA, the CDR3 is TGTGCCAGCAGCTTAGGGGGTCGGGGGAGAGAGACCCAGTACTTC. The chain links TRBV11-2 to TRBJ2-5, with D possibly being TRBD2 (6 bases). The CDR3 loop spans 15 amino acids. From germline, CDR1 is SGHAT and CDR2 FQNNGV. Trimming took 1 base from V and 4 from J, leaving 13 bases between them. Complete variable domain (other parts from reference TRBV11-2 and TRBJ2-5): EAGVAQSPRYKIIEKRQSVAFWCNPISGHATLYWYQQILGQGPKLLIQFQNNGVVDDSQLPKDRFSAERLKGVDSTLKIQPAKLEDSAVYLCASSLGGRGRETQYFGPGTRLLVL.

This chain joins TRBV21-1 and TRBJ2-2. TRBV21-1 counts as a pseudogene. CDR3 length: 13 amino acids. The CDR3 loop reads CASSLRATGELFF. The CDR3 DNA is TGTGCCAGCAGCCTCCGGGCCACCGGGGAGCTGTTTTTT.

The gene calls are TRBV19 and TRBJ1-1; D ambiguous. Germline loops: CDR1 LNHDA, CDR2 SQIVND (reference sequence). V was pared by 7 bases and J by 6 bases, with 9 bases between. CDR3 size: 11 residues. The CDR3 loop is CASKSGAEAFF. CDR3 DNA sequence: TGTGCCAGTAAGAGTGGAGCTGAAGCTTTCTTT.

This clone was seen more than once but under ten times. The V call is TRBV7-9, the J call TRBJ2-3, with TRBD2 matching over 13 bases. This CDR3 region has 13 residues. Trimming at V came to 4 bases and at J to 13 bases, leaving 5 bases not matched to a gene. Germline V gene sequence: CDR1 SEHNR, CDR2 FQNEAQ (reference sequence). The CDR3 sequence: CASSSGLAGVEYF. The CDR3 nucleotides read TGTGCCAGCAGCTCTGGACTAGCGGGAGTTGAGTATTTT.

The V gene is TRBV18, the J gene TRBJ1-1; D gene uncertain. The CDR3 is made up of 12 amino acids. Trimming cost V 3 bases and J 8 bases, with 10 bases left between them. The V gene's germline CDR1 is KGHSH and CDR2 LQKENI. The CDR3 spells CASSPRGSEAFF. CDR3 sequence (DNA): TGTGCCAGCTCACCGCGGGGTTCAGAAGCTTTCTTT. Full variable domain (rest looked up from reference TRBV18 and TRBJ1-1): NAGVMQNPRHLVRRRGQEARLRCSPMKGHSHVYWYRQLPEEGLKFMVYLQKENIIDESGMPKERFSAEFPKEGPSILRIQQVVRGDSAAYFCASSPRGSEAFFGQGTRLTVV.

This chain joins TRBV10-2 and TRBJ1-5; D not certain. V was shortened by 0 bases and J by 3 bases, with 9 bases between the two germline ends. The germline CDR1 and CDR2 sequences are WSHSY and SAAADI. CDR3 length equals 15 residues. The CDR3 is CASSESDLNNQPQHF. The CDR3 nucleotides are TGCGCCAGCAGTGAGTCGGATCTGAACAATCAGCCCCAGCATTTT.

The V and J genes are TRBV2 and TRBJ1-5; tentatively, D is TRBD1 (6 bases). The CDR3 extends over 15 amino acids. Germline-derived CDR1 and CDR2 are SNHLY and FYNNEI. V dropped 3 bases and J dropped 1 base, with 10 bases sitting between them. The CDR3 reads CASSEQRGSNQPQHF. CDR3 nucleotide sequence: TGTGCCAGCAGTGAGCAAAGGGGGAGCAATCAGCCCCAGCATTTT.

This chain joins TRBV3-1 (or the pseudogene TRBV3-2) and TRBJ2-1, with 10 bases matching TRBD1. The germline gives CDR1 LGHDT, CDR2 YNNKEL (reference sequence). Unmatched junction bases numbered 6, after V lost 4 bases and J lost 6 bases. The CDR3 totals 15 residues. CDR3 protein: CASSPRQGARNEQFF. The DNA for the CDR3 is TGTGCCAGCAGCCCGCGACAGGGGGCGCGCAATGAGCAGTTCTTC.

In this sample, this clone turned up a few times. The rearrangement links TRBV7-2 to TRBJ1-1; no clear D. From germline, CDR1 is SGHTA and CDR2 FQGNSA. V lost 4 bases and J lost 4, with 10 bases in between. This CDR3 comprises 13 residues. The CDR3 loop reads CASSSSVGTEAFF. In DNA form, the CDR3 reads TGTGCCAGCAGCTCTTCTGTGGGCACTGAAGCTTTCTTT.

The chain combines TRBV10-2 with TRBJ2-7; D possibly corresponds to TRBD1 (6 bases). The germline CDR1 and CDR2 sequences are WSHSY and SAAADI. The CDR3 loop spans 12 amino acids. V was shortened by 10 bases and J by 3 bases, with 13 bases between the two germline ends. In DNA form, the CDR3 reads TGCGCCACCAGGGGAGATTACTACGAGCAGTACTTC. Its protein is CATRGDYYEQYF.

V gene TRBV19 combines with J gene TRBJ2-3; no clear D gene. This CDR3 contains 12 residues. The germline V gene encodes CDR1 LNHDA and CDR2 SQIVND (reference sequence). V was clipped by 5 bases and J by 3 bases, with 6 bases between them. The CDR3 loop reads CASSPRTDTQYF. The CDR3 coding sequence is TGTGCCAGTAGTCCCCGGACAGATACGCAGTATTTT.

V is TRBV6-5 and J is TRBJ1-1, with D possibly TRBD1 on 5 matching bases. Trimming shortened V by 8 bases and J by 7 bases, and 11 bases separated the two germline ends. Per the germline V gene, CDR1 is MNHEY and CDR2 is SVGAGI. This CDR3 has 11 residues. In DNA form, the CDR3 reads TGTGCCAGCCAGGGTGTGGGTGAAGCTTTCTTT. Protein: CASQGVGEAFF.

A single count supports this clone. The chain combines TRBV4-2 with TRBJ1-2, with a tentative D call TRBD1 (5 bases). Germline V gene lookup returns CDR1 LGHNA and CDR2 YNFKEQ. V lost 6 bases and J lost 2, with 10 bases in between. This CDR3 spans 13 amino acids. CDR3 nucleotide sequence: TGTGCCAGCAGAAGTTCAGGGAACTATGGCTACACCTTC. This codes for CASRSSGNYGYTF.

J is TRBJ1-2 and V is TRBV18, with TRBD1 matching 9 bases. The V gene end was trimmed by 6 bases and the J gene end by 8 bases; junction bases not matched to a gene: 13. Per the germline V gene, CDR1 is KGHSH and CDR2 is LQKENI. The CDR3 extends over 15 amino acids. CDR3 DNA: TGTGCCAGCTCTACTTCGGGACAGGGTTTTGAAGGCTACACCTTC. Protein sequence: CASSTSGQGFEGYTF.

The rearrangement links TRBV5-6 to TRBJ1-2; 9 bases fit TRBD1. The trim removed 2 bases at V and 6 bases at J, leaving 8 bases unmatched. The CDR3 is 15 residues long. Germline V CDR1 and CDR2: SGHDT, YYEEEE. CDR3 DNA sequence: TGTGCCAGCAGCTTCCGGGACAGGGTTTTTGATGGCTACACCTTC. Translated, it gives CASSFRDRVFDGYTF. The full variable domain, rest sourced from reference TRBV5-6 and TRBJ1-2, is DAGVTQSPTHLIKTRGQQVTLRCSPKSGHDTVSWYQQALGQGPQFIFQYYEEEERQRGNFPDRFSGHQFPNYSSELNVNALLLGDSALYLCASSFRDRVFDGYTFGSGTRLTVV.

The chain combines TRBV9 with TRBJ1-2; 11 bases agree with TRBD1. The CDR3 extends over 15 amino acids. CDR1 is SGDLS and CDR2 is YYNGEE in the germline V gene. J lost 5 bases, V lost 3 bases, and 6 bases had no gene match. DNA of the CDR3: TGTGCCAGCAGCGAGGGACAGGGGGGAAGGTATGGCTACACCTTC. Protein: CASSEGQGGRYGYTF.

The rearrangement joins TRBV14 to TRBJ2-5; no definite D call. This CDR3 has 12 amino acids. V shed 2 bases and J shed 1 base, with 2 bases lying between them. Germline CDR1 SGHDN, CDR2 FVKESK. The chain's CDR3 is CASSQFQETQYF. CDR3 bases: TGTGCCAGCAGCCAATTCCAAGAGACCCAGTACTTC.

The chain couples TRBV11-2 to TRBJ1-4, with D tentatively TRBD1 (5 bases). The V gene's germline CDR1 is SGHAT and CDR2 FQNNGV. The CDR3 covers 15 residues. Trimming removed 4 bases at V and 6 bases at J, with 15 bases between. The CDR3 nucleotides read TGTGCCAGCAGCTCCCGGACACGTCTGGATGAAAAACTGTTTTTT. Translating gives CASSSRTRLDEKLFF.

The rearrangement links TRBV7-9 to TRBJ2-1; 13 positions agree with TRBD2. The J segment lost 4 bases and the V segment lost 5 bases, leaving 8 bases of the junction unmatched. The CDR3 has 17 residues. The V gene's germline CDR1 is SEHNR and CDR2 FQNEAQ (reference sequence). Here the CDR3 reads CASSPRLAGGRYNEQFF. The CDR3 bases are TGTGCCAGCAGCCCGAGACTAGCGGGGGGACGGTACAATGAGCAGTTCTTC.

This sequence joins TRBV5-4 and TRBJ1-1, with 7 positions matching TRBD1. The V and J ends lost 4 bases and 0 bases, in that order; junction bases with no gene match: 6. Germline values: CDR1 SGHNT, CDR2 YYREEE (reference sequence). This CDR3 spans 15 amino acids. For the CDR3, the DNA is TGTGCCAGCAGCCCAAACAGGGGAATGAACACTGAAGCTTTCTTT. As protein: CASSPNRGMNTEAFF.

The genes are TRBV5-5 and TRBJ2-7, with D possibly being TRBD1 (5 bases). CDR1 is SGHKS, CDR2 YYEKEE, per germline (reference sequence). V was trimmed by 4 bases and J by 0 bases, leaving 11 bases between them. The CDR3 covers 14 residues. The CDR3 here is CASSLQGSSYEQYF. CDR3 DNA: TGTGCCAGCAGCCTTCAGGGTAGCTCCTACGAGCAGTACTTC.

This chain links TRBV7-6 with TRBJ2-7, with D possibly TRBD2 on 7 matching bases. Trimming shortened V by 3 bases and J by 6 bases, and 12 bases separated the two germline ends. Germline V lookup: CDR1 SGHVS, CDR2 FNYEAQ. There are 13 residues in the CDR3. CDR3 sequence: CASSFSGGLEQYF. CDR3 sequence (DNA): TGTGCCAGCAGCTTTTCGGGGGGCCTCGAGCAGTACTTC.

This clone was observed a handful of times. The genes are TRBV9 and TRBJ1-2; D perhaps matches TRBD1 (6 bases). Trimming left V 0 bases short and J 7 bases short, with 16 bases between. The CDR3 is 15 amino acids. CDR1 is SGDLS and CDR2 is YYNGEE in the germline V gene. The CDR3 DNA reads as TGTGCCAGCAGCGTAGTGGACAGCCCCGGGGGTGGCTACACCTTC. Amino acids: CASSVVDSPGGGYTF. The whole variable domain, remainder taken from reference TRBV9 and TRBJ1-2, is DSGVTQTPKHLITATGQRVTLRCSPRSGDLSVYWYQQSLDQGLQFLIQYYNGEERAKGNILERFSAQQFPDLHSELNLSSLELGDSALYFCASSVVDSPGGGYTFGSGTRLTVV.

This rearrangement joins TRBV6-2 or TRBV6-3 to TRBJ2-7; D gene unclear. CDR1 and CDR2 from the germline V gene are MNHEY and SVGEGT. CDR3 length: 12 amino acids. Trimming removed 5 bases at V and 4 bases at J, with 9 bases between. In DNA, the CDR3 is TGTGCCAGCAGTCTAACCCCATACGAGCAGTACTTC. Translated: CASSLTPYEQYF.

The CDR3 coding sequence is TGCGCCAGCAGCCCCAAAAAGACCCAGTACTTC. Translated: CASSPKKTQYF. V gene TRBV4-1 combines with J gene TRBJ2-5; D gene unclear. This CDR3 spans 11 amino acids. V shed 4 bases and J shed 6 bases, with 6 bases lying between them. Germline CDR1 is MGHRA and CDR2 is YSYEKL.

This chain joins TRBV6-5 and TRBJ1-4; TRBD1 agrees at 8 bases. The ends lost 6 bases at V and 7 bases at J; junction bases unmatched: 7. CDR3 length equals 14 residues. Germline assignment: CDR1 MNHEY and CDR2 SVGAGI. CDR3 in amino acids: CASRPQGDVEKLFF. CDR3 sequence (DNA): TGTGCCAGCAGGCCACAGGGGGATGTTGAAAAACTGTTTTTT.

The rearrangement links TRBV10-1 to TRBJ2-7, with unresolved D. Trimming shortened V by 2 bases and J by 6 bases, and 17 bases separated the two germline ends. Germline V CDR1 and CDR2: WNHNN, SYGVQD (reference sequence). The CDR3 is 15 residues long. This CDR3 reads CASSEHGRANGEQYF. CDR3 DNA sequence: TGCGCCAGCAGTGAGCACGGCCGGGCAAACGGCGAGCAGTACTTC.

The chain links TRBV12-3 or TRBV12-4 to TRBJ1-2; maybe TRBD1 (5 bases). Trimming removed 2 bases at V and 2 bases at J, with 6 bases between. This CDR3 has 13 amino acids. The CDR3 here is CASSLQGNYGYTF. Here the CDR3 DNA reads TGTGCCAGCAGTTTACAGGGAAACTATGGCTACACCTTC.